These 17 T cell receptor beta chains were all obtained from the same sample, sequenced in a study of blood T cell repertoires in COVID-19. Assay: immunoSEQ multiplex PCR; the TCRdb copy retains only in-frame clones and omits some. This table has approximately 230,000 clones, around 88% appearing once. The specimen sequenced was peripheral blood. These receptors were taken from a man older than 75 with acute or convalescent COVID-19.

The genes are TRBV7-8 and TRBJ2-3; possibly TRBD2 for D (6 bases). The germline V gene encodes CDR1 SGHVS and CDR2 FQNEAQ. The CDR3 is made up of 16 amino acids. The germline V and J ends were trimmed by 5 bases and 0 bases, with 15 bases remaining between them. Written as DNA, the CDR3 is TGTGCCAGCAGCCGCGGGACTCCCGGAAGCACAGATACGCAGTATTTT. Amino acids: CASSRGTPGSTDTQYF. The full variable domain, rest sourced from reference TRBV7-8 and TRBJ2-3, is GAGVSQSPRYKVAKRGQDVALRCDPISGHVSLFWYQQALGQGPEFLTYFQNEAQLDKSGLPSDRFFAERPEGSVSTLKIQRTQQEDSAVYLCASSRGTPGSTDTQYFGPGTRLTVL.

The chain joins TRBV19 to TRBJ2-2; TRBD1 aligns across 7 bases. The CDR3 contains 14 residues. The germline V gene encodes CDR1 LNHDA and CDR2 SQIVND (reference sequence). Trimming at V came to 3 bases and at J to 6 bases, leaving 4 bases not matched to a gene. The DNA of the CDR3 is TGTGCCAGTAGTATCGTCCAGGGGGCCGGGGAGCTGTTTTTT. Translated, it gives CASSIVQGAGELFF.

The chain combines TRBV2 with TRBJ1-2, with 12 bases matching TRBD1. Trimming cost V 5 bases and J 8 bases; bases outside gene matches: 6. The CDR3 length is 14 residues. The V gene's germline CDR1 is SNHLY and CDR2 FYNNEI. The CDR3 bases are TGTGCCAGCAGTCCGGGACAGGGGGCGGAAGGCTACACCTTC. Its translation: CASSPGQGAEGYTF.

The chain joins TRBV10-3 to TRBJ1-1, with 8 bases lining up with TRBD1. The CDR3 has 14 amino acids. The trim removed 5 bases at V and 4 bases at J, leaving 6 bases unmatched. Germline V gene lookup returns CDR1 ENHRY and CDR2 SYGVKD. CDR3 sequence reads: CAISLGQVSTEAFF. The CDR3 DNA follows: TGTGCCATCAGTTTGGGACAGGTCAGCACTGAAGCTTTCTTT.

This clone came up once. The V gene is TRBV5-8, the J gene TRBJ2-3, with TRBD2 matching over 10 bases. This CDR3 has 17 amino acids. V shed 4 bases and J 0 bases; nucleotides not matched to a gene: 8. CDR1 and CDR2 from the germline V gene are SGHTS and YDEGEE. CDR3 in DNA: TGTGCCAGCAGCGGGCTAGCGGGAGCCTTTAGCACAGATACGCAGTATTTT. This encodes CASSGLAGAFSTDTQYF.

V usage is TRBV4-2 and J usage is TRBJ2-2; D possibly corresponds to TRBD2 (6 bases). The V end was cut by 4 bases, the J end by 3 bases, with 12 bases between. There are 15 residues in the CDR3. Germline V gives CDR1 LGHNA, CDR2 YNFKEQ. CDR3 region: CASSPGPGDTGELFF. CDR3 nucleotides: TGTGCCAGCAGCCCAGGGCCGGGGGACACCGGGGAGCTGTTTTTT.

This clone was seen a handful of times. V gene TRBV2 combines with J gene TRBJ2-1; 8 nucleotides agree with TRBD2. The J segment lost 0 bases and the V segment lost 4 bases, leaving 11 bases of the junction unmatched. There are 18 residues in the CDR3. CDR1 and CDR2 (germline): SNHLY, FYNNEI. The CDR3 region is CASSAGVMGTSSYNEQFF. CDR3 coding DNA: TGTGCCAGCAGTGCAGGCGTCATGGGGACTAGCTCCTACAATGAGCAGTTCTTC. The full variable domain, in which reference TRBV2 and TRBJ2-1 provide the parts outside the CDR3, is EPEVTQTPSHQVTQMGQEVILRCVPISNHLYFYWYRQILGQKVEFLVSFYNNEISEKSEIFDDQFSVERPDGSNFTLKIRSTKLEDSAMYFCASSAGVMGTSSYNEQFFGPGTRLTVL.

This clone was detected only once. The J gene is TRBJ1-2, the V gene TRBV3-1 (or the pseudogene TRBV3-2), with D unclear. The CDR3 runs to 14 residues. The ends were cut back, 2 bases at V and 1 base at J, with 8 bases in the middle. Germline V CDR1 and CDR2: LGHDT, YNNKEL (reference sequence). The CDR3 loop is CASSQQQNNYGYTF. In nucleotides, the CDR3 is TGTGCCAGCAGCCAACAACAGAATAACTATGGCTACACCTTC.

V gene TRBV9 combines with J gene TRBJ1-3; 7 positions match TRBD1. CDR3 length: 17 residues. CDR1 is SGDLS and CDR2 is YYNGEE in the germline V gene. After removal of 7 bases from V and 0 bases from J, the junction contained 13 bases not matched to a gene. CDR3 region: CASSPLTGPLSGNTIYF. CDR3 nucleotides: TGTGCCAGCTCCCCACTGACAGGGCCCCTCTCTGGAAACACCATATATTTT.

The chain combines TRBV2 with TRBJ1-1; 11 bases fit TRBD1. V dropped 6 bases and J dropped 1; count of bases not matched to a gene: 7. The CDR3 runs 16 residues. Germline V gene sequence: CDR1 SNHLY, CDR2 FYNNEI. The CDR3 loop reads CASRDRGRLGNTEAFF. CDR3 in DNA: TGTGCCAGCAGGGACAGGGGGCGGTTGGGGAACACTGAAGCTTTCTTT.

The rearrangement uses TRBV7-2 and TRBJ2-1, with D perhaps TRBD2 (6 bases). This CDR3 has 13 amino acids. Trimming left V 6 bases short and J 5 bases short, with 11 bases between. In germline, CDR1 is SGHTA, CDR2 FQGNSA. The CDR3 loop is CASRLAGHNEQFF. CDR3 in DNA: TGTGCCAGCAGACTAGCAGGGCACAATGAGCAGTTCTTC.

This clone was recorded a few times. The junction does not match germline at one end; this may be a read error. This chain uses TRBV5-8 with TRBJ1-1, with D perhaps matching TRBD1 (6 bases). Per germline, CDR1 SGHTS and CDR2 YDEGEE. This CDR3 has 15 residues. The chain's CDR3 is CASSLGAGVNTEAFF. CDR3 nucleotide sequence: TGTGCCAGCAGTTTGGGGGCGGGCGTGAACACTGAAGCTTTCTTT. Complete variable domain (other parts from reference TRBV5-8 and TRBJ1-1): EAGVTQSPTHLIKTRGQQATLRCSPISGHTSVYWYQQALGLGLQFLLWYDEGEERNRGNFPPRFSGRQFPNYSSELNVNALELEDSALYLCASSLGAGVNTEAFFGQGTRLTVV.

The chain carries TRBV19 and TRBJ1-2, with 9 bases identical to TRBD1. Germline loops: CDR1 LNHDA, CDR2 SQIVND (reference sequence). The CDR3 is made up of 14 amino acids. Unmatched junction bases numbered 10, after V lost 10 bases and J lost 4 bases. CDR3 DNA sequence: TGTGCCACCGATACAGGGGGCCGAATCTATGGCTACACCTTC. Translating gives CATDTGGRIYGYTF.

This clone was recorded only once. This sequence joins TRBV7-9 and TRBJ2-7; D possibly corresponds to TRBD2 (5 bases). CDR1 SEHNR and CDR2 FQNEAQ come from the germline V gene (reference sequence). The CDR3 extends over 14 amino acids. With 1 base removed from V and 2 bases from J, the gap between germline ends came to 9 bases. CDR3 bases: TGTGCCAGCAGCTTAGGGAGCGGCCCCTACGAGCAGTACTTC. This sequence encodes CASSLGSGPYEQYF.

This rearrangement joins TRBV12-3 or TRBV12-4 to TRBJ1-4; a possible D gene is TRBD1 (5 bases). The V end lost 5 bases, the J end lost 7 bases, and 8 bases lay between the germline ends. The CDR3 runs to 12 residues. The CDR3 is CASSLRVEKLFF. The CDR3 DNA follows: TGTGCCAGCAGTCTCAGGGTTGAAAAACTGTTTTTT.

This sequence joins TRBV3-1 (or the pseudogene TRBV3-2) and TRBJ2-5, with TRBD2 matching over 10 bases. The CDR3 is made up of 18 amino acids. Germline V CDR1 and CDR2: LGHDT, YNNKEL (reference sequence). V lost 3 bases and J lost 3; bases outside the gene matches: 13. CDR3 protein: CASSQDMVAGGMKETQYF. CDR3 nucleotides: TGTGCCAGCAGCCAGGATATGGTAGCGGGAGGTATGAAAGAGACCCAGTACTTC.

The J gene is TRBJ2-1, the V gene TRBV6-2 or TRBV6-3, with D perhaps matching TRBD1 (5 bases). Trimming shortened V by 6 bases and J by 3 bases, and 12 bases separated the two germline ends. This CDR3 spans 14 amino acids. The germline V gene encodes CDR1 MNHEY and CDR2 SVGEGT. The CDR3 sequence: CASSPRARYNEQFF. CDR3 sequence (DNA): TGTGCCAGCAGCCCCAGGGCTCGCTACAATGAGCAGTTCTTC.